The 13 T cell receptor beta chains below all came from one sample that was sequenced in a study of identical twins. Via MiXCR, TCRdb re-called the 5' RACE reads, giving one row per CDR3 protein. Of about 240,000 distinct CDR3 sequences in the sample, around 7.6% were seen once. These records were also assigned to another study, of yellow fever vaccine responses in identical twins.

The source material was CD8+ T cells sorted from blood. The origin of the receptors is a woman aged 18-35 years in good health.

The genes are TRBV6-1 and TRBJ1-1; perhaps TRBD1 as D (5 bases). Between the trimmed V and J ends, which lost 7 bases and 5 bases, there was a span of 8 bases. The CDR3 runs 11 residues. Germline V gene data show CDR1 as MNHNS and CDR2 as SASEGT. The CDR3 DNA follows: TGTGCCAGCATCGGGACGACTGAAGCTTTCTTT. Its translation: CASIGTTEAFF.

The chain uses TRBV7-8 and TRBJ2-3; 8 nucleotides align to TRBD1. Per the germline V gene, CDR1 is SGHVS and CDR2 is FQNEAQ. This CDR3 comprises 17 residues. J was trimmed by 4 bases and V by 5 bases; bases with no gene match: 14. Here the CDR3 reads CASSPNNQGAKADTQYF. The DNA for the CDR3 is TGTGCCAGCAGCCCCAATAATCAGGGGGCTAAGGCAGATACGCAGTATTTT.

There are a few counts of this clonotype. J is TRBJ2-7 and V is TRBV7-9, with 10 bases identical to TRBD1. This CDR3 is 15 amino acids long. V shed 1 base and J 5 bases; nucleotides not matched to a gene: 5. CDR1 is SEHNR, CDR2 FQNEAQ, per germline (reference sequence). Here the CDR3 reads CASSLGGTGVNEQYF. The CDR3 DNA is TGTGCCAGCAGCTTAGGTGGGACAGGGGTAAACGAGCAGTACTTC.

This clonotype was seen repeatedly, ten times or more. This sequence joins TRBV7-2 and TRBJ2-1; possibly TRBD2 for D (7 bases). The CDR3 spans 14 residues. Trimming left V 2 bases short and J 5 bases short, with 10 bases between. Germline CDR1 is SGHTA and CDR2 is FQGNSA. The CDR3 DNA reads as TGTGCCAGCAGCTTACAGGGGACTAACAATGAGCAGTTCTTC. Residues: CASSLQGTNNEQFF.

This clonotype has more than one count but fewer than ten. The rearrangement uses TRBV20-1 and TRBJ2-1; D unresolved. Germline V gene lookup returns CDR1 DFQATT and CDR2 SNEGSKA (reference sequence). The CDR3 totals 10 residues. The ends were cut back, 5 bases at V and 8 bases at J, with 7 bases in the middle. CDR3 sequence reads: CSAPLDEQFF. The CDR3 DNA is TGCAGTGCTCCGTTGGATGAGCAGTTCTTC.

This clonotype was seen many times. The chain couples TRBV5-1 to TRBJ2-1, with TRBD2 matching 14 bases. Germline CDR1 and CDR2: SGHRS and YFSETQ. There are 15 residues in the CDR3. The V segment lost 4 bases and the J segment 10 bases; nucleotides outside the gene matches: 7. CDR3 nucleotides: TGCGCCAGCAGCGTGACTAGCGGGGGGGCCCAGGAGCAGTTCTTC. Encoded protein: CASSVTSGGAQEQFF. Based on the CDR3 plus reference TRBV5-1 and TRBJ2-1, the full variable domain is KAGVTQTPRYLIKTRGQQVTLSCSPISGHRSVSWYQQTPGQGLQFLFEYFSETQRNKGNFPGRFSGRQFSNSRSEMNVSTLELGDSALYLCASSVTSGGAQEQFFGPGTRLTVL.

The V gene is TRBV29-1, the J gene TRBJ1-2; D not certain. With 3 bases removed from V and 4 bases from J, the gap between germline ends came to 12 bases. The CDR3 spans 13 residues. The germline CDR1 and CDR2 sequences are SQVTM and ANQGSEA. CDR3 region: CSVDSGDRYGYTF. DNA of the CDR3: TGCAGCGTTGATAGTGGGGATCGCTATGGCTACACCTTC.

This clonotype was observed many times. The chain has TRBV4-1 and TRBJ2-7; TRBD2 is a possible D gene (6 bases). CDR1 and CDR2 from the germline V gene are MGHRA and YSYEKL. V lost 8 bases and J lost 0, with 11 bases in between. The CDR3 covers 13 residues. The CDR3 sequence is CASAGPNSYEQYF. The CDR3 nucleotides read TGCGCCAGCGCGGGACCGAACTCCTACGAGCAGTACTTC.

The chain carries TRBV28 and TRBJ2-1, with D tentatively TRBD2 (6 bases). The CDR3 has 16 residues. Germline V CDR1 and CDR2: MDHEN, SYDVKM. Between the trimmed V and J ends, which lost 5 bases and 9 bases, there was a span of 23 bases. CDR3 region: CASSRVVLSGYSEQFF. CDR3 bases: TGTGCCAGCAGTCGGGTGGTTCTGAGCGGGTATAGTGAGCAGTTCTTC.

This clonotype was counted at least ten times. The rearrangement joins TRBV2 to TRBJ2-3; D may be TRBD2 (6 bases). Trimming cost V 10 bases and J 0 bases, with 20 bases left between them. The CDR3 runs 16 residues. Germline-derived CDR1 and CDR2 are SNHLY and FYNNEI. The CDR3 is CATAGTSSPSTDTQYF. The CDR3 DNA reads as TGTGCCACCGCCGGGACTTCAAGCCCTAGCACAGATACGCAGTATTTT.

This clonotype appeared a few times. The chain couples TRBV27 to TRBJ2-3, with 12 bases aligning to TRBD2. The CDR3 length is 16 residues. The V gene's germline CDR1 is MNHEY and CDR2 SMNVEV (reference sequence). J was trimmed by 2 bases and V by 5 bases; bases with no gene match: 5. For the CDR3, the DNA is TGTGCCAGCAGTCCTGCTAGCGGGAGGGACACAGATACGCAGTATTTT. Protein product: CASSPASGRDTDTQYF.

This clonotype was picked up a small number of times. For the CDR3, the DNA is TGTGCCAGCAAGAGAGAAAGCGGGGGGGCCGGGAATGAGCAGTTCTTC. Residues: CASKRESGGAGNEQFF. The chain recombines TRBV6-1 with TRBJ2-1; 10 bases align to TRBD2. Germline values: CDR1 MNHNS, CDR2 SASEGT. The CDR3 spans 16 residues. Trimming at V came to 7 bases and at J to 7 bases, leaving 13 bases not matched to a gene.

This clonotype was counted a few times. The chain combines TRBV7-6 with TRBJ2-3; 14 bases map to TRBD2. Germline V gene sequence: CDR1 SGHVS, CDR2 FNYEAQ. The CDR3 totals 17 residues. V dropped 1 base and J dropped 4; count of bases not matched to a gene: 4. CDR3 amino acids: CASSLERLAGGADTQYF. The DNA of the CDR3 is TGTGCCAGCAGCTTAGAGAGACTAGCGGGGGGGGCAGATACGCAGTATTTT.